Shown below are 9 T cell receptor beta chains from a single sample sequenced in a study of OX40 agonist ivuxolimab in advanced cancers. Some clones are missing from TCRdb's copy, which holds only in-frame ones; the method was immunoSEQ multiplex PCR. The table lists fewer than 65,000 clones, about 90% of them singletons, with roughly 5% in the top ten. The source material was CD4+ or CD8+ T cells sorted from blood, sampled in a trial of the OX40 agonist ivuxolimab. All receptors come from an adult with an advanced solid tumor such as melanoma, head and neck, liver or kidney cancer.

Only a few counts were recorded for this clone. The chain has TRBV2 and TRBJ1-5, with D perhaps matching TRBD1 (5 bases). The CDR3 runs 15 residues. Per the germline V gene, CDR1 is SNHLY and CDR2 is FYNNEI. The ends were cut back, 5 bases at V and 0 bases at J, with 11 bases in the middle. The CDR3 protein is CASSTGTNSNQPQHF. The CDR3 coding sequence is TGTGCCAGCAGTACCGGGACCAATAGCAATCAGCCCCAGCATTTT.

The rearrangement joins TRBV5-4 to TRBJ2-3; D is uncertain. The CDR3 is 14 residues long. Per the germline V gene, CDR1 is SGHNT and CDR2 is YYREEE (reference sequence). Between the trimmed V and J ends, which lost 2 bases and 2 bases, there was a span of 9 bases. The CDR3 sequence: CASSLGRSTDTQYF. The CDR3 DNA sequence: TGTGCCAGCAGCTTAGGCAGGTCCACAGATACGCAGTATTTT.

The chain combines TRBV7-9 with TRBJ2-1; 8 bases match TRBD2. V lost 3 bases to trimming and J lost 6 bases; unmatched junction nucleotides: 7. CDR3 length equals 15 residues. The germline V gene encodes CDR1 SEHNR and CDR2 FQNEAQ (reference sequence). CDR3 in amino acids: CASSFGGLAGNEQFF. DNA for the CDR3: TGTGCCAGCAGCTTTGGTGGACTAGCAGGCAATGAGCAGTTCTTC.

This clone was seen a single time. The genes are TRBV5-8 and TRBJ2-7; D call uncertain. Trimming shortened V by 3 bases and J by 3 bases, and 13 bases separated the two germline ends. The CDR3 extends over 14 amino acids. The germline CDR1 and CDR2 sequences are SGHTS and YDEGEE. The CDR3 DNA sequence: TGTGCCAGCAGCTCCATGACACGTCGCTACGAGCAGTACTTC. Encoded protein: CASSSMTRRYEQYF.

This clone was seen just once. The chain combines TRBV2 with TRBJ1-4; no definite D call. Trimming removed 11 bases from V and 8 bases from J, with 21 bases in between. The CDR3 loop spans 14 amino acids. The germline V gene has CDR1 SNHLY and CDR2 FYNNEI. CDR3 nucleotide sequence: TGTGCCTGTGGGCCCGGAATGAAACAGGAAAAACTGTTTTTT. It yields the protein CACGPGMKQEKLFF. The whole variable domain, filled in from reference TRBV2 and TRBJ1-4, reads EPEVTQTPSHQVTQMGQEVILRCVPISNHLYFYWYRQILGQKVEFLVSFYNNEISEKSEIFDDQFSVERPDGSNFTLKIRSTKLEDSAMYFCACGPGMKQEKLFFGSGTQLSVL.

The chain recombines TRBV7-9 with TRBJ2-4; 7 bases align to TRBD1. The CDR3 is 16 residues long. V gave up 5 bases and J gave up 0 bases; unmatched junction bases: 7. CDR1 and CDR2 from the germline V gene are SEHNR and FQNEAQ (reference sequence). The CDR3 here is CASSPGQPIAKNIQYF. The CDR3, as DNA: TGTGCCAGCAGCCCGGGACAGCCTATAGCCAAAAACATTCAGTACTTC.

The CDR3 reads CASSFSGGNQPQHF. The CDR3 DNA reads TGTGCCAGCAGTTTTTCGGGGGGAAATCAGCCCCAGCATTTT. The chain uses TRBV2 and TRBJ1-5; D may be TRBD1 (5 bases). Germline assignment: CDR1 SNHLY and CDR2 FYNNEI. The CDR3 totals 14 residues. Trimming stripped 5 bases from V and 4 bases from J, with 12 bases between.

This chain connects TRBV27 to TRBJ2-1, with D maybe TRBD2 (6 bases). This CDR3 contains 19 residues. V gave up 1 base and J gave up 3 bases, with 22 bases separating them. CDR1 is MNHEY, CDR2 SMNVEV, per germline (reference sequence). For the CDR3, the DNA is TGTGCCAGCAGTTTATTAGGTTCGGGGCGGGACCGTTACTACAATGAGCAGTTCTTC. Encoded protein: CASSLLGSGRDRYYNEQFF.

The chain uses TRBV7-2 and TRBJ2-5, with 11 positions matching TRBD2. The CDR3 runs to 17 residues. Germline V gene data show CDR1 as SGHTA and CDR2 as FQGNSA. After removal of 5 bases from V and 8 bases from J, the junction contained 16 bases not matched to a gene. The CDR3 nucleotides are TGTGCCAGCAGCCCCTACCCCCGACTAGCGGGGACGCGTACCCAGTACTTC. It encodes CASSPYPRLAGTRTQYF.